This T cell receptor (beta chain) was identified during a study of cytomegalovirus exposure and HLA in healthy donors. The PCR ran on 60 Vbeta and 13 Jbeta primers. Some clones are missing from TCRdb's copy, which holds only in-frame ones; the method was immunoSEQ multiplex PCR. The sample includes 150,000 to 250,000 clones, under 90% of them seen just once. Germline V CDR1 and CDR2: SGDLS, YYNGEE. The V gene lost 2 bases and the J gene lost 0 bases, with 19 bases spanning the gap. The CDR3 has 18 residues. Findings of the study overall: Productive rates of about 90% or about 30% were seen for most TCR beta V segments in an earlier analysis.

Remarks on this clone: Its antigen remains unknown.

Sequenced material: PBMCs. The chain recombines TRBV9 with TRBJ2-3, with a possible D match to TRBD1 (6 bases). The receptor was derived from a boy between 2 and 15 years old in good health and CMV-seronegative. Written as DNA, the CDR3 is TGTGCCAGCAGCGTGGGTAGGATCACAGGGACGAGCACAGATACGCAGTATTTT. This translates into CASSVGRITGTSTDTQYF.